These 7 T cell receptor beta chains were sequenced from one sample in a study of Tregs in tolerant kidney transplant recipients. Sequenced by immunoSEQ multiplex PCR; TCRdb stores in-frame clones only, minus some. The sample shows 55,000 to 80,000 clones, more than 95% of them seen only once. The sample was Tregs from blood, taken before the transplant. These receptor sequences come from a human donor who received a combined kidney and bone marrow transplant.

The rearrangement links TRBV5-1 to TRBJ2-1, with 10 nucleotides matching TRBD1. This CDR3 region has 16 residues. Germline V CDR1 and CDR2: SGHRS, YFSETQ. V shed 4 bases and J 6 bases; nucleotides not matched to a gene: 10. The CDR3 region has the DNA TGCGCCAGCAGCGTTGAAGCGGGACAGGGGTTCAATGAGCAGTTCTTC. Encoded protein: CASSVEAGQGFNEQFF.

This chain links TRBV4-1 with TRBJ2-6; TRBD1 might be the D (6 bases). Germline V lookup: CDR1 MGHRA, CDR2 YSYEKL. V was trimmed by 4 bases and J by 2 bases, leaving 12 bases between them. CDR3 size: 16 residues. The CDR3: CASSPHKGAGANVLTF. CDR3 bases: TGCGCCAGCAGCCCTCATAAGGGGGCTGGGGCCAACGTCCTGACTTTC.

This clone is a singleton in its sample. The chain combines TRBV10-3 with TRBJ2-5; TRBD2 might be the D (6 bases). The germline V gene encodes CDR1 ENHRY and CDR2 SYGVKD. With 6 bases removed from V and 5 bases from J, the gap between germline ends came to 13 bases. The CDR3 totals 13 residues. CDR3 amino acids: CAISPGSWETQYF. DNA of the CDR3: TGTGCCATCAGCCCCGGGAGCTGGGAGACCCAGTACTTC.

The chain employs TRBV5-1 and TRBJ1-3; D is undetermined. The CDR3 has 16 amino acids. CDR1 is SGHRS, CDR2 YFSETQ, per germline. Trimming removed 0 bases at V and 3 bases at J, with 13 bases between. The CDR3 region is CASSLDRAAGGNTIYF. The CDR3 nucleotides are TGCGCCAGCAGCTTGGACCGGGCGGCGGGTGGAAACACCATATATTTT. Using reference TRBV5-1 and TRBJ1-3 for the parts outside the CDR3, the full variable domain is KAGVTQTPRYLIKTRGQQVTLSCSPISGHRSVSWYQQTPGQGLQFLFEYFSETQRNKGNFPGRFSGRQFSNSRSEMNVSTLELGDSALYLCASSLDRAAGGNTIYFGEGSWLTVV.

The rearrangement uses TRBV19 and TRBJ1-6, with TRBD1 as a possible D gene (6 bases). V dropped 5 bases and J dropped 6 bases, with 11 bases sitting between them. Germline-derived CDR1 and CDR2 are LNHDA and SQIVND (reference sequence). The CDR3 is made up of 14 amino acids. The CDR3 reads CASSEDSRNSPLHF. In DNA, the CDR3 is TGTGCCAGTAGTGAGGACAGCCGTAATTCACCCCTCCACTTT.

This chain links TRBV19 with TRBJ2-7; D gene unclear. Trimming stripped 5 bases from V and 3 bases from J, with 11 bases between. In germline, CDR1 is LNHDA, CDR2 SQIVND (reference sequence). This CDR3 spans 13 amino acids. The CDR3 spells CASSRSVIYEQYF. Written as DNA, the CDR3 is TGTGCCAGTAGTCGGTCGGTTATCTACGAGCAGTACTTC.

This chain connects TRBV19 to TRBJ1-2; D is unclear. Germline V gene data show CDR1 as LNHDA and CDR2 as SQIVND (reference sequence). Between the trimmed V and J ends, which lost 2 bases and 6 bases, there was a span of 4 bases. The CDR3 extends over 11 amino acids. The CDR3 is CASSIRDGYTF. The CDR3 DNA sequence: TGTGCCAGTAGTATACGGGATGGCTACACCTTC.